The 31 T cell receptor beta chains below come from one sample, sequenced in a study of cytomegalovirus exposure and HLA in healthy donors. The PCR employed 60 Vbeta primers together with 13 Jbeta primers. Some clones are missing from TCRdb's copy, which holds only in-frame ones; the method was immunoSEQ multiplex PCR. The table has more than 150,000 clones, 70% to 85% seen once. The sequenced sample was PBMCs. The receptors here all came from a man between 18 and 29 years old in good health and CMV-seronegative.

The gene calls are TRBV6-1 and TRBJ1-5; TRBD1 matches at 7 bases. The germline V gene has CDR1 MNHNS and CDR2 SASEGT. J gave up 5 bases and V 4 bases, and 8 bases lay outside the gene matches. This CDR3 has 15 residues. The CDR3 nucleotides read TGTGCCAGCAGTGGTACAGGGGAGGTAGATCAGCCCCAGCATTTT. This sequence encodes CASSGTGEVDQPQHF.

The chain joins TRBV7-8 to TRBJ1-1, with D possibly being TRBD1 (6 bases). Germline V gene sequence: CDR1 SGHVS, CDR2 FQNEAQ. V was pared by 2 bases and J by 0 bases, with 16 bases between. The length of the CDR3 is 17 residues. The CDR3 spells CASSLKMIGQMNTEAFF. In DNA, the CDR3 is TGTGCCAGCAGCTTAAAAATGATTGGACAGATGAACACTGAAGCTTTCTTT.

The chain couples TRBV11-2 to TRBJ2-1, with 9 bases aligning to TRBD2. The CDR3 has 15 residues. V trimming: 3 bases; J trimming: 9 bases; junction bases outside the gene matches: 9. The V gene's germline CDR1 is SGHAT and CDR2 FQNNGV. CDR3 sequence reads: CASSFVAGGPGEQFF. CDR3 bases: TGTGCCAGCAGCTTCGTGGCGGGAGGGCCGGGTGAGCAGTTCTTC.

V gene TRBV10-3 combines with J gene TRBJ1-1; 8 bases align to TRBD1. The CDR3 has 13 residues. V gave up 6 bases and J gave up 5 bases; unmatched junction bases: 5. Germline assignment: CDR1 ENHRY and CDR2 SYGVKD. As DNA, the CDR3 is TGTGCCATCAGGCCGGACAGGGTGACTGAAGCTTTCTTT. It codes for CAIRPDRVTEAFF.

CDR3 bases: TGTGCCAGCAGAACCCTTGGGGCTAGCGGGAGTAACTACGAGCAGTACTTC. As protein: CASRTLGASGSNYEQYF. The rearrangement links TRBV11-2 to TRBJ2-7, with 10 nucleotides matching TRBD2. Per germline, CDR1 SGHAT and CDR2 FQNNGV. V lost 6 bases and J lost 3; bases outside the gene matches: 14. There are 17 residues in the CDR3.

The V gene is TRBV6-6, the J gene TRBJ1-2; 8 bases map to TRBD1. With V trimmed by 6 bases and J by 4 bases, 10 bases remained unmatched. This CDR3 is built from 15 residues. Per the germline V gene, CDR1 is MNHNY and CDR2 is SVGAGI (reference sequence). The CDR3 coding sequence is TGTGCCAGCAGCCCCGGGACAGGTCTTATCTATGGCTACACCTTC. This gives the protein CASSPGTGLIYGYTF.

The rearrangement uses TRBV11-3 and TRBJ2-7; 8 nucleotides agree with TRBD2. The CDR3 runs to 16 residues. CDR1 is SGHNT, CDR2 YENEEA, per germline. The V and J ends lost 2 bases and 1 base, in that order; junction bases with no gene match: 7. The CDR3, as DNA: TGTGCCAGCAGCTTACGGGGGGGGAGCTTGTCCTACGAGCAGTACTTC. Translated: CASSLRGGSLSYEQYF.

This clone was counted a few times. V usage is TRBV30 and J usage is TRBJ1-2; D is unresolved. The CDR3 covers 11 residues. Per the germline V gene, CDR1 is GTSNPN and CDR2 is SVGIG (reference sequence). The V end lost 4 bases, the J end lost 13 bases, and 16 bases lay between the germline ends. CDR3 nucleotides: TGTGCCTGGACCCTAGGAGGGCTCGGCACCTTC. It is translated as CAWTLGGLGTF.

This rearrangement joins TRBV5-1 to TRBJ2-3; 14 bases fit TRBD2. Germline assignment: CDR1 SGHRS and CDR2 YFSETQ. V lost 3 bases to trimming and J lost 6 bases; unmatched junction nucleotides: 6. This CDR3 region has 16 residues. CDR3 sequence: CASSSGTSGRMDTQYF. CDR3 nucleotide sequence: TGCGCCAGCAGCTCCGGGACTAGCGGGAGAATGGATACGCAGTATTTT.

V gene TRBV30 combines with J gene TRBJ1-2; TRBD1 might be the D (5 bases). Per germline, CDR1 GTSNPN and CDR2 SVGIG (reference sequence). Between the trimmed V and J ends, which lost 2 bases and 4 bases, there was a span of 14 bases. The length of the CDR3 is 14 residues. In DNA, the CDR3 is TGTGCCTGGAGTAGGAGGGAGGGGAGCTATGGCTACACCTTC. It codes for CAWSRREGSYGYTF. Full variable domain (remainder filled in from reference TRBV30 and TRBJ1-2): SQTIHQWPATLVQPVGSPLSLECTVEGTSNPNLYWYRQAAGRGLQLLFYSVGIGQISSEVPQNLSASRPQDRQFILSSKKLLLSDSGFYLCAWSRREGSYGYTFGSGTRLTVV.

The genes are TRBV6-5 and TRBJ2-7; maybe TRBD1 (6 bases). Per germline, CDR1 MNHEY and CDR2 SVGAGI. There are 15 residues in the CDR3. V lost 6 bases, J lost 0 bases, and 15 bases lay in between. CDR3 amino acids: CASSLTTGSSYEQYF. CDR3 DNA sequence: TGTGCCAGCAGCCTTACGACAGGCTCCTCCTACGAGCAGTACTTC.

Here the CDR3 DNA reads TGTGCTAGTGGTTTGCCATCCTACCACCCGGACAGGGGCCGCTACGAGCAGTACTTC. Translating it yields CASGLPSYHPDRGRYEQYF. V is TRBV12-5 and J is TRBJ2-7, with 9 bases that match TRBD1. This CDR3 is 19 amino acids long. The ends lost 2 bases at V and 3 bases at J; junction bases unmatched: 17. Germline values: CDR1 LGHNT, CDR2 FRNRAP.

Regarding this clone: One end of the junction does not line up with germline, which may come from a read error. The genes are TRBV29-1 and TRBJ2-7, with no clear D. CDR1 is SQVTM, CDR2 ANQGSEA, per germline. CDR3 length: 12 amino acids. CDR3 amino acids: CGVYTLTYEQYF. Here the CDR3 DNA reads TGCGGCGTTTACACCTTGACCTACGAGCAGTACTTC.

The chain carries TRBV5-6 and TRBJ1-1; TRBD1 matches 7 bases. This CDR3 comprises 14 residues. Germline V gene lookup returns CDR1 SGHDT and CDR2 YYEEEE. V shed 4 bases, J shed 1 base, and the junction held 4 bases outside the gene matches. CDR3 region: CASSGDSPNTEAFF. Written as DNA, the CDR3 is TGTGCCAGCAGCGGGGACAGTCCGAACACTGAAGCTTTCTTT.

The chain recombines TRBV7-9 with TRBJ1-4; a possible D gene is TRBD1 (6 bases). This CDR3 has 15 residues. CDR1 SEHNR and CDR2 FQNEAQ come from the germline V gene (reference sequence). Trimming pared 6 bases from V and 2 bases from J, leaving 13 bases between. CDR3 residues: CASRKGVSTNEKLFF. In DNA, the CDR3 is TGTGCCAGCAGAAAGGGGGTATCTACTAATGAAAAACTGTTTTTT. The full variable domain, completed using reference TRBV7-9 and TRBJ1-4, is DTGVSQNPRHKITKRGQNVTFRCDPISEHNRLYWYRQTLGQGPEFLTYFQNEAQLEKSRLLSDRFSAERPKGSFSTLEIQRTEQGDSAMYLCASRKGVSTNEKLFFGSGTQLSVL.

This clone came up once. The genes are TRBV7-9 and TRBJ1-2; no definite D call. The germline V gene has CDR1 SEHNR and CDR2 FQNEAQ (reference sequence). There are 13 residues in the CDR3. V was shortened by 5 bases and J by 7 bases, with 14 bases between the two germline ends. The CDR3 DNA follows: TGTGCCAGCAGCCGGACTTACCGTGCTGGCTACACCTTC. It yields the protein CASSRTYRAGYTF.

CDR3 in amino acids: CASSLGVLNSGNTIYF. The CDR3 bases are TGTGCCAGCAGCCTAGGCGTCTTAAACTCTGGAAACACCATATATTTT. The chain links TRBV9 to TRBJ1-3; D uncertain. Looked up from germline, CDR1 is SGDLS and CDR2 is YYNGEE. The CDR3 runs 16 residues. The V and J ends lost 4 bases and 0 bases respectively, with 14 bases between them.

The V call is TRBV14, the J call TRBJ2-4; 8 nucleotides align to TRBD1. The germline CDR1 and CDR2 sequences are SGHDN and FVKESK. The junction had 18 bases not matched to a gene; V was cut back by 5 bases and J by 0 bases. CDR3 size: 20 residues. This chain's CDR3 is CASSAETGATFQVAKNIQYF. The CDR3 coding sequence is TGTGCCAGCAGCGCGGAGACAGGGGCCACTTTCCAAGTAGCCAAAAACATTCAGTACTTC. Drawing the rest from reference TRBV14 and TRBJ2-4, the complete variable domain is EAGVTQFPSHSVIEKGQTVTLRCDPISGHDNLYWYRRVMGKEIKFLLHFVKESKQDESGMPNNRFLAERTGGTYSTLKVQPAELEDSGVYFCASSAETGATFQVAKNIQYFGAGTRLSVL.

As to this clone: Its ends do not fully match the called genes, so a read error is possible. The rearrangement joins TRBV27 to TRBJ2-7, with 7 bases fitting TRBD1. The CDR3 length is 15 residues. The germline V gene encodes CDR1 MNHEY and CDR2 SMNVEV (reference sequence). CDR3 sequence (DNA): TGTGCCAGCAGTCCCGGACAGGTTGGGATCTACGAGCAATACTTC. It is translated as CASSPGQVGIYEQYF.

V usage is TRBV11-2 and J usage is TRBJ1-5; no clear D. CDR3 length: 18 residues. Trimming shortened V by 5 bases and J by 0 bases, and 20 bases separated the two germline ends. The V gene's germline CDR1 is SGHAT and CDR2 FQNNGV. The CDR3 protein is CASSPPEGLGYSNQPQHF. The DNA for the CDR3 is TGTGCCAGCAGCCCCCCCGAGGGCCTAGGTTATAGCAATCAGCCCCAGCATTTT. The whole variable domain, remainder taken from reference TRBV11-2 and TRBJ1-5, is EAGVAQSPRYKIIEKRQSVAFWCNPISGHATLYWYQQILGQGPKLLIQFQNNGVVDDSQLPKDRFSAERLKGVDSTLKIQPAKLEDSAVYLCASSPPEGLGYSNQPQHFGDGTRLSIL.

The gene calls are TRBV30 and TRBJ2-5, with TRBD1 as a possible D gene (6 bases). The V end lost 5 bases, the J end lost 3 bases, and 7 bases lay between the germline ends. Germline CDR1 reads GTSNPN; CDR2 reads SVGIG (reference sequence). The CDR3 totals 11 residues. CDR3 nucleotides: TGTGCCTGGGGACAGAAAGAGACCCAGTACTTC. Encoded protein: CAWGQKETQYF.

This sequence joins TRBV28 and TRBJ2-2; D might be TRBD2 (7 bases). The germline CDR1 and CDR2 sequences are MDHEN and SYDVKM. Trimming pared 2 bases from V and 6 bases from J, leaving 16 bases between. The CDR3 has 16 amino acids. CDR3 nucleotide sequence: TGTGCCAGCAGTTTACTGGGGGGGCCTGGCCCCGGGGAGCTGTTTTTT. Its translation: CASSLLGGPGPGELFF.

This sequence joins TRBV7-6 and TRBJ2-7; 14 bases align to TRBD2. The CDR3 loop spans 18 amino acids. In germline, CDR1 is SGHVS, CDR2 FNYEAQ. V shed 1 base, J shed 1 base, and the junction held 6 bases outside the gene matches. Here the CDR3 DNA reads TGTGCCAGCAGCTTAGGAGGGACTAGCGGGAGAAGGTCCTACGAGCAGTACTTC. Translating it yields CASSLGGTSGRRSYEQYF. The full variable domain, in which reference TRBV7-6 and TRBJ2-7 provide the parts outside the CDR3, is GAGVSQSPRYKVTKRGQDVALRCDPISGHVSLYWYRQALGQGPEFLTYFNYEAQQDKSGLPNDRFSAERPEGSISTLTIQRTEQRDSAMYRCASSLGGTSGRRSYEQYFGPGTRLTVT.

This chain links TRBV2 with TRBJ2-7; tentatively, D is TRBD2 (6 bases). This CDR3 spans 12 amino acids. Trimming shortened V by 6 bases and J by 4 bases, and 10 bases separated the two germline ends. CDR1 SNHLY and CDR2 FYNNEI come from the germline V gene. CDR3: CASSLAGYEQYF. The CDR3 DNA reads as TGTGCCAGCAGCCTGGCGGGGTACGAGCAGTACTTC.

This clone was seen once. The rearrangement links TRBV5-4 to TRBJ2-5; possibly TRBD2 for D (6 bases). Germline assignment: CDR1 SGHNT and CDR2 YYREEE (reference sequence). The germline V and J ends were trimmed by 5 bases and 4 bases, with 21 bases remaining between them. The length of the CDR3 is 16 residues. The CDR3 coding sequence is TGTGCCAGCAGTTCCGCCGGGGGACCGAAGGGAGAGACCCAGTACTTC. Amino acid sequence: CASSSAGGPKGETQYF.

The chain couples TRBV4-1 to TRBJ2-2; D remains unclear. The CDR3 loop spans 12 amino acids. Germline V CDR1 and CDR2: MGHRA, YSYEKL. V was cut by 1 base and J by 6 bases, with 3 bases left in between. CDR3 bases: TGCGCCAGCAGCCAAGTAGCCGGGGAGCTGTTTTTT. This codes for CASSQVAGELFF.

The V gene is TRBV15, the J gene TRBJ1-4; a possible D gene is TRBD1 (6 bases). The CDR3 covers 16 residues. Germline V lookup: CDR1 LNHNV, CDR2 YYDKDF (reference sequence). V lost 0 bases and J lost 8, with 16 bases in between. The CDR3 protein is CATSRDYEQGGEKLFF. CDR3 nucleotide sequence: TGTGCCACCAGCAGAGATTACGAACAGGGTGGAGAAAAACTGTTTTTT.

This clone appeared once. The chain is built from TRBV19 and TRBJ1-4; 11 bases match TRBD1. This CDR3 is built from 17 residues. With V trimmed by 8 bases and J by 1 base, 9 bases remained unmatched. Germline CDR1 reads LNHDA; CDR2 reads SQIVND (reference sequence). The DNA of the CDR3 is TGTGCCAGTGTCGGGGACAGGGGGTATGGAACTAATGAAAAACTGTTTTTT. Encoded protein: CASVGDRGYGTNEKLFF. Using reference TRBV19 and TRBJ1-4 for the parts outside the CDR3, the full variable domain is DGGITQSPKYLFRKEGQNVTLSCEQNLNHDAMYWYRQDPGQGLRLIYYSQIVNDFQKGDIAEGYSVSREKKESFPLTVTSAQKNPTAFYLCASVGDRGYGTNEKLFFGSGTQLSVL.

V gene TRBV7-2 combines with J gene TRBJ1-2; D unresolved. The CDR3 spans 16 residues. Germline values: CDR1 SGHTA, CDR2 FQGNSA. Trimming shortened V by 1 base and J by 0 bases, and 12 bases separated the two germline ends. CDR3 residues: CASSLDGGITNYGYTF. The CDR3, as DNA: TGTGCCAGCAGCTTAGACGGCGGAATTACTAACTATGGCTACACCTTC. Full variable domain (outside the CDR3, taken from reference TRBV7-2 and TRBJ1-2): GAGVSQSPSNKVTEKGKDVELRCDPISGHTALYWYRQSLGQGLEFLIYFQGNSAPDKSGLPSDRFSAERTGGSVSTLTIQRTQQEDSAVYLCASSLDGGITNYGYTFGSGTRLTVV.

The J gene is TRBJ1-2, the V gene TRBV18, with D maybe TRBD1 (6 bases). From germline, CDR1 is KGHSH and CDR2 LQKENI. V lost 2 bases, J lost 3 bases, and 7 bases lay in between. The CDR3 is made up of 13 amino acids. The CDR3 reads CASSPGGHYGYTF. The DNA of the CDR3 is TGTGCCAGCTCACCAGGGGGCCACTATGGCTACACCTTC.

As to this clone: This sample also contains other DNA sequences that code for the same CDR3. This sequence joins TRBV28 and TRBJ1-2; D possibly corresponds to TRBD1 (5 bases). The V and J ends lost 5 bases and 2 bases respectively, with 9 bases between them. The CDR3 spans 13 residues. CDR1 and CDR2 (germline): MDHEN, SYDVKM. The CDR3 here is CASSTGGNYGYTF. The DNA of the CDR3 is TGTGCCAGCAGTACAGGAGGGAACTATGGCTACACCTTC.